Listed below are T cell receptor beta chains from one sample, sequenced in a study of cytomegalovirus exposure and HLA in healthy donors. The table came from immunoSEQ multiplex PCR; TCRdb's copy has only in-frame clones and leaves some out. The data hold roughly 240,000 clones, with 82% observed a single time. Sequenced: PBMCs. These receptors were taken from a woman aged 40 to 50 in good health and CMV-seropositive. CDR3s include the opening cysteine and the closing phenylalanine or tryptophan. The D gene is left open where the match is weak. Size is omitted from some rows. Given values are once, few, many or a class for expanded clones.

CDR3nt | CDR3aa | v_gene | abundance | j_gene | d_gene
TGTGCCAGCAGCAACGGACAGGGGGCGGCTGGAAACACCATATATTTT | CASSNGQGAAGNTIYF | TRBV11-3 | once | TRBJ1-3 | TRBD1
TGTGCCCTTCTCGAGGCGGGCAATGAGCAGTTCTTC | CALLEAGNEQFF | TRBV30 | . | TRBJ2-1 | .
TGTGCCAGCAACTGGGGGGGCCCGATAGATACGCAGTATTTT | CASNWGGPIDTQYF | TRBV7-2 | few | TRBJ2-3 | .
TGTGCCAGCAGCCAAGCAGCGCGGAGCTCCTACAATGAGCAGTTCTTC | CASSQAARSSYNEQFF | TRBV4-2 | few | TRBJ2-1 | .
TGCGCCAGCAGCCAGAAAATAATCATAGCGGGGGGGTACAATGAGCAGTTCTTC | CASSQKIIIAGGYNEQFF | TRBV4-3 | . | TRBJ2-1 | TRBD2
TGTGCCATCACGGTTAGCGGGAGCGGTGGGAATGAGCAGTTCTTC | CAITVSGSGGNEQFF | TRBV10-3 | . | TRBJ2-1 | TRBD2
TGTGCCAGCAGAGGACAGGGGGAAGGGGGGGAGCAGTACTTC | CASRGQGEGGEQYF | TRBV2 | . | TRBJ2-7 | TRBD1
TGTGCCAGCAGCCCTTCGACGACAGGTACAGAGACCCAGTACTTC | CASSPSTTGTETQYF | TRBV7-2 | . | TRBJ2-5 | .
TGTGCCCGGGGACAGGAGTTTCGGGATGAGCAGTTCTTC | CARGQEFRDEQFF | TRBV30 | few | TRBJ2-1 | TRBD1
TGTGCCTGGGGACAGGGCAACTCTGGAAACACCATATATTTT | CAWGQGNSGNTIYF | TRBV30 | . | TRBJ1-3 | TRBD1